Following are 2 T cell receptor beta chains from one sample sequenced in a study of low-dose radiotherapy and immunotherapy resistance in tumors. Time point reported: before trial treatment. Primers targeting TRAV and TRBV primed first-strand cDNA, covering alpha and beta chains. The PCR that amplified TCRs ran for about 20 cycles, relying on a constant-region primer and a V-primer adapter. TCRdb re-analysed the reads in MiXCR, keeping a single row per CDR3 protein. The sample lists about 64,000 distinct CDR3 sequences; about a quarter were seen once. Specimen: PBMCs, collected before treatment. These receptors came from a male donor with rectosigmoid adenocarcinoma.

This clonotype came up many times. The CDR3 DNA sequence: TGTGCCAGCAGCCACAGACGGGCCACGGATTCACCCCTCCACTTT. Amino acids: CASSHRRATDSPLHF. The V gene is TRBV6-5, the J gene TRBJ1-6; no firm D call. Trimming removed 6 bases at V and 8 bases at J, with 17 bases between. The CDR3 is 15 residues long. Germline assignment: CDR1 MNHEY and CDR2 SVGAGI.

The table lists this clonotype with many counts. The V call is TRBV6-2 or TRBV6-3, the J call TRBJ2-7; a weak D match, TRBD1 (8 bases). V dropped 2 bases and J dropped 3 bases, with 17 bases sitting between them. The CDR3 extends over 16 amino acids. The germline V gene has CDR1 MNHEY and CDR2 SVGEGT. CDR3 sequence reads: CASSYPTGGAYYEQYF. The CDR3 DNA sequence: TGTGCCAGCAGTTACCCCACAGGGGGGGCCTACTACGAGCAGTACTTC.